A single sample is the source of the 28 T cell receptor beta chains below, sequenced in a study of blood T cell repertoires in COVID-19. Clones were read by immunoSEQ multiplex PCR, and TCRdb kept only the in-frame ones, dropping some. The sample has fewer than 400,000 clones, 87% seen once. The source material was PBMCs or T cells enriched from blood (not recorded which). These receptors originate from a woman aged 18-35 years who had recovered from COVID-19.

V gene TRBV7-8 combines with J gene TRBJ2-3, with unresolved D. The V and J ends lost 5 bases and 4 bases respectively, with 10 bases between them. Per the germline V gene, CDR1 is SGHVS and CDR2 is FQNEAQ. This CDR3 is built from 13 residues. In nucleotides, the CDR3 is TGTGCCAGCAGCCCTCCATCAGCAGATACGCAGTATTTT. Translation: CASSPPSADTQYF.

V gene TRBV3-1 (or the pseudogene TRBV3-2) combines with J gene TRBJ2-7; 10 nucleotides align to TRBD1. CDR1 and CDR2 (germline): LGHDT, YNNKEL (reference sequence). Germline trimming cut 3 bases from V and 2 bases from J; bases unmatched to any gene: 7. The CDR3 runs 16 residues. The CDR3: CASSHISGTGAYEQYF. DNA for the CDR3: TGTGCCAGCAGCCATATATCCGGGACAGGGGCCTACGAGCAGTACTTC.

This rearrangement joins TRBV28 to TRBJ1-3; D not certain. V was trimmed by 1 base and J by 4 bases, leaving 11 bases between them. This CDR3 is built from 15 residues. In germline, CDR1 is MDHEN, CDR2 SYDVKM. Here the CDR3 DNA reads TGTGCCAGCAGTTTATACGGGGTAGAAGGAAACACCATATATTTT. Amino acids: CASSLYGVEGNTIYF.

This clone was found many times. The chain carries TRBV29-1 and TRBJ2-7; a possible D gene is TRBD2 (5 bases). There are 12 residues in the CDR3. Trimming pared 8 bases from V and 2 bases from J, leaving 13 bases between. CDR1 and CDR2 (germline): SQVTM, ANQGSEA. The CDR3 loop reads CSTRDGTYEQYF. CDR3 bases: TGCAGCACCCGAGACGGGACCTACGAGCAGTACTTC.

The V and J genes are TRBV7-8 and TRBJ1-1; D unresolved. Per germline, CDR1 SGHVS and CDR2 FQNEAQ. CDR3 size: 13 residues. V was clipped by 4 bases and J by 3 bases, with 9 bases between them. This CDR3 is CASSSLRDTEAFF. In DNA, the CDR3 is TGTGCCAGCAGCTCCTTACGGGACACTGAAGCTTTCTTT.

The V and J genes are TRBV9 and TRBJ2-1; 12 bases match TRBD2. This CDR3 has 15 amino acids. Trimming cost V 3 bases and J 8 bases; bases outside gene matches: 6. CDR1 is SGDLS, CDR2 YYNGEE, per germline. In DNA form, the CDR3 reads TGTGCCAGCAGCGCCTGGACTAGCGGGATCGATGAGCAGTTCTTC. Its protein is CASSAWTSGIDEQFF. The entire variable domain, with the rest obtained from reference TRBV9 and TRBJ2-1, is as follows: DSGVTQTPKHLITATGQRVTLRCSPRSGDLSVYWYQQSLDQGLQFLIQYYNGEERAKGNILERFSAQQFPDLHSELNLSSLELGDSALYFCASSAWTSGIDEQFFGPGTRLTVL.

CDR3 protein: CATALRTDTQYF. For the CDR3, the DNA is TGTGCCACCGCGCTGAGGACAGATACGCAGTATTTT. This chain links TRBV28 with TRBJ2-3; D uncertain. This CDR3 is built from 12 residues. Germline loops: CDR1 MDHEN, CDR2 SYDVKM. V dropped 10 bases and J dropped 3 bases, with 11 bases sitting between them.

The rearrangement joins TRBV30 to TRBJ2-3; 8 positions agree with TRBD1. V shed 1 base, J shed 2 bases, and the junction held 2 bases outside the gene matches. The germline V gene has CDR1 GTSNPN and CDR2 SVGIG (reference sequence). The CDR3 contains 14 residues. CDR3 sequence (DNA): TGTGCCTGGAGTGGGACAGGGTCCACAGATACGCAGTATTTT. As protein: CAWSGTGSTDTQYF.

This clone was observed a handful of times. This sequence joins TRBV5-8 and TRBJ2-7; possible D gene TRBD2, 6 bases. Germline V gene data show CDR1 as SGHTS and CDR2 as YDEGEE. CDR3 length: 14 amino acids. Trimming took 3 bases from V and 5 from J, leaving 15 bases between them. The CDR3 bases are TGTGCCAGCAGCTACCGGGACTTGGGAAACGAGCAGTACTTC. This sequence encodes CASSYRDLGNEQYF. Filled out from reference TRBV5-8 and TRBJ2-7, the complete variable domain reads EAGVTQSPTHLIKTRGQQATLRCSPISGHTSVYWYQQALGLGLQFLLWYDEGEERNRGNFPPRFSGRQFPNYSSELNVNALELEDSALYLCASSYRDLGNEQYFGPGTRLTVT.

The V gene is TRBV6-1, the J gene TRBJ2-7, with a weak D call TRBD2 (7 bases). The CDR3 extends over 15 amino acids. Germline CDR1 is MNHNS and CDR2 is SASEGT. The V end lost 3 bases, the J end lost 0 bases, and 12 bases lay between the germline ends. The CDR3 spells CASSDRGGSSYEQYF. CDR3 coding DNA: TGTGCCAGCAGTGATAGGGGGGGGTCCTCCTACGAGCAGTACTTC.

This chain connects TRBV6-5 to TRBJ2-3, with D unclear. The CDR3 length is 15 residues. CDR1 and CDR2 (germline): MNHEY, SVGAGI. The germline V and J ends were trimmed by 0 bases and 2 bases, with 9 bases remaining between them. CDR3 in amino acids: CASSYSAADTDTQYF. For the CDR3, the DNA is TGTGCCAGCAGTTACTCGGCCGCTGACACAGATACGCAGTATTTT.

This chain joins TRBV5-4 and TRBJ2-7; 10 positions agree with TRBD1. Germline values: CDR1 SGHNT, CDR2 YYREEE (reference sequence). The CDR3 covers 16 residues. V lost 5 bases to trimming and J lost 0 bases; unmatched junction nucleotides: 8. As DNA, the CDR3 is TGTGCCAGCAGAGCGACAGGGGGCGCAAACTCCTACGAGCAGTACTTC. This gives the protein CASRATGGANSYEQYF.

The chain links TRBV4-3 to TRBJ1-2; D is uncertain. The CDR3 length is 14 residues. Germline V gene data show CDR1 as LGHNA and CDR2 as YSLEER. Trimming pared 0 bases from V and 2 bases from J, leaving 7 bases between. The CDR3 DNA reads TGCGCCAGCAGCCAAGATCTAAGAAACTATGGCTACACCTTC. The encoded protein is CASSQDLRNYGYTF.

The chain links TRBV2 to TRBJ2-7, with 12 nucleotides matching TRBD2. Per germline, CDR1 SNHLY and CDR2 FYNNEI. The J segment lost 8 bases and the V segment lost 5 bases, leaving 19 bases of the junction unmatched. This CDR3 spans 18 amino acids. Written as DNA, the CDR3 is TGTGCCAGCAGTAAGAAACCTAGCGGGAGGGCCAGAGAGAAGCAGCAGTACTTC. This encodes CASSKKPSGRAREKQQYF.

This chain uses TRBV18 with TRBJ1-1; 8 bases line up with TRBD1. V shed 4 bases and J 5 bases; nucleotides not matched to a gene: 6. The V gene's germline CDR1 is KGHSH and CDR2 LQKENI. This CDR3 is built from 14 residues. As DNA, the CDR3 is TGTGCCAGCTCACAGACAGGGGCGAGAACTGAAGCTTTCTTT. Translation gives CASSQTGARTEAFF. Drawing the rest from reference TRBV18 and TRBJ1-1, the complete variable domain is NAGVMQNPRHLVRRRGQEARLRCSPMKGHSHVYWYRQLPEEGLKFMVYLQKENIIDESGMPKERFSAEFPKEGPSILRIQQVVRGDSAAYFCASSQTGARTEAFFGQGTRLTVV.

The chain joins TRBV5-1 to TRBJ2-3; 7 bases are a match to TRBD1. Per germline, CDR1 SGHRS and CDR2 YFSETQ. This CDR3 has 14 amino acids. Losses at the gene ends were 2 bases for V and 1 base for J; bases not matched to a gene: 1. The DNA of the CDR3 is TGCGCCAGCAGCTTCACAGGGGGCACAGATACGCAGTATTTT. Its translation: CASSFTGGTDTQYF.

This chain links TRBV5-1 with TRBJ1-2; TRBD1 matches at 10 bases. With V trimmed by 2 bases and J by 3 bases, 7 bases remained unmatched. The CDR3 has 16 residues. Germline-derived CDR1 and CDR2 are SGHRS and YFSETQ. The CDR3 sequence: CASSFETGTGDYGYTF. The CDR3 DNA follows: TGCGCCAGCAGCTTTGAAACTGGGACAGGGGACTATGGCTACACCTTC.

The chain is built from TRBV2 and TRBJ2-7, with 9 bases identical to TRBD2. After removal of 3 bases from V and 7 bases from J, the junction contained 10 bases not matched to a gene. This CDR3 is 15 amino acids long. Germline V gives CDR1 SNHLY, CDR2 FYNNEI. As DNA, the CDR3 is TGTGCCAGCAGTGACTTGTTAGCGGGAGTGGGTGAGCAGTACTTC. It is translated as CASSDLLAGVGEQYF.

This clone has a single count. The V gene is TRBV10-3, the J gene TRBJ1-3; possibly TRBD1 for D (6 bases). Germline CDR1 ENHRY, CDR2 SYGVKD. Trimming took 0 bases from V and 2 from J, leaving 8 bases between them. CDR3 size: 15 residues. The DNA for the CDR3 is TGTGCCATCAGTGAGTCCACAGGGACTGGAAACACCATATATTTT. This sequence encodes CAISESTGTGNTIYF.

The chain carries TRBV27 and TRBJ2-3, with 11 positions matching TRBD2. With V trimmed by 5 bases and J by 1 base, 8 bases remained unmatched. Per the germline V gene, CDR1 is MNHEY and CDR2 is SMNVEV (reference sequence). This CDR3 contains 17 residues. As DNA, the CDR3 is TGTGCCAGCAGTACCCGACTAGCGGGGCGGCGCACAGATACGCAGTATTTT. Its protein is CASSTRLAGRRTDTQYF.

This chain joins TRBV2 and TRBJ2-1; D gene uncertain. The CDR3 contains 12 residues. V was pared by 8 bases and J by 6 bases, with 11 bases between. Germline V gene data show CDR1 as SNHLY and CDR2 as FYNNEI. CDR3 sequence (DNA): TGTGCCAGCCGAGCTCCCTCCAATGAGCAGTTCTTC. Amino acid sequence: CASRAPSNEQFF.

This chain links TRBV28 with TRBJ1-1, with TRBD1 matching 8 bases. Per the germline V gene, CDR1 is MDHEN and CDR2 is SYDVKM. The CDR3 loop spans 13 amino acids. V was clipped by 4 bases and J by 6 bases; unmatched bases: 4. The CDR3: CASSWTGLAEAFF. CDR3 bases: TGTGCCAGCAGTTGGACAGGGTTGGCTGAAGCTTTCTTT.

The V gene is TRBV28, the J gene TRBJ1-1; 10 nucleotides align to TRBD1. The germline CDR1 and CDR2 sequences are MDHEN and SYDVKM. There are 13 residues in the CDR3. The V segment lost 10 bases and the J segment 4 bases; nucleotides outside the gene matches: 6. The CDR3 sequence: CATDRQGATEAFF. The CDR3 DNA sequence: TGTGCCACCGATCGACAGGGGGCCACTGAAGCTTTCTTT.

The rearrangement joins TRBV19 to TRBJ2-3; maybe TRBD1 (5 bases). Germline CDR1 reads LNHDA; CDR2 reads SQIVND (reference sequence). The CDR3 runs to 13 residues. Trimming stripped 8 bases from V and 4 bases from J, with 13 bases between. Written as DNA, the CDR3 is TGTGCCAGTGGCGAGCAGGGTTCAGATACGCAGTATTTT. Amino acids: CASGEQGSDTQYF.

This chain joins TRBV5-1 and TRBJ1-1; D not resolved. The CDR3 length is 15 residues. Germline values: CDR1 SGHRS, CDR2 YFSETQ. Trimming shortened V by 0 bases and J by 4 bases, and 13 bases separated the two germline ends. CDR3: CASSLAGNSPTEAFF. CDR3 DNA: TGCGCCAGCAGCTTGGCCGGAAACAGCCCCACTGAAGCTTTCTTT.

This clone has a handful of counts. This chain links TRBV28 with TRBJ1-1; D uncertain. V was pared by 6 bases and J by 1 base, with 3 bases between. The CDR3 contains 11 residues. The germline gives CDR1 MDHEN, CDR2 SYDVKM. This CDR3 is CASRQNTEAFF. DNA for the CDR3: TGTGCCAGCAGACAGAACACTGAAGCTTTCTTT.

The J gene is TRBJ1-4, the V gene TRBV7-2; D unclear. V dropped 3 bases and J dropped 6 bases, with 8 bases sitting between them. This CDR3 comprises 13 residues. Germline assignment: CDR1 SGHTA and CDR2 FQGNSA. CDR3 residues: CASSLPVDEKLFF. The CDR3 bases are TGTGCCAGCAGCTTGCCAGTCGATGAAAAACTGTTTTTT.

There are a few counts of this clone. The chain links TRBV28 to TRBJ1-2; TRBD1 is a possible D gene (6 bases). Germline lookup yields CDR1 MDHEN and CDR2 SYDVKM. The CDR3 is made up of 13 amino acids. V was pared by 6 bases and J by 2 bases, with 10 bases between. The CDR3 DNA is TGTGCCAGCAGGCCACAGGGAAACTATGGCTACACCTTC. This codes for CASRPQGNYGYTF.